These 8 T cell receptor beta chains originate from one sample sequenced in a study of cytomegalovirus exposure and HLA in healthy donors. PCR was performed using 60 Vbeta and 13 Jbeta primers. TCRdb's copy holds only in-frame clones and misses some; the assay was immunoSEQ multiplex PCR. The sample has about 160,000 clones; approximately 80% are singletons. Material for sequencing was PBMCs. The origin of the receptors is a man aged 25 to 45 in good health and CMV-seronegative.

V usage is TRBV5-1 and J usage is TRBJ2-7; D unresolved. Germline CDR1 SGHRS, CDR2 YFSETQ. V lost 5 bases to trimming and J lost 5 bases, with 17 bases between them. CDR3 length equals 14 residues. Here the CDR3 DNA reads TGCGCCAGCAGGCCCTCGACAACTTTACACGAGCAGTACTTC. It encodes CASRPSTTLHEQYF.

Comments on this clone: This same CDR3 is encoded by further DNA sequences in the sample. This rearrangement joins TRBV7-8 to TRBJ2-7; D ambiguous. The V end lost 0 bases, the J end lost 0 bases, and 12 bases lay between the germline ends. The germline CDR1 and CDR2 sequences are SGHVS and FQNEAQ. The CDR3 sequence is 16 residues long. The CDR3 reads CASSLAVAQSSYEQYF. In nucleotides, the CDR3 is TGTGCCAGCAGCTTAGCGGTAGCACAAAGCTCCTACGAGCAGTACTTC.

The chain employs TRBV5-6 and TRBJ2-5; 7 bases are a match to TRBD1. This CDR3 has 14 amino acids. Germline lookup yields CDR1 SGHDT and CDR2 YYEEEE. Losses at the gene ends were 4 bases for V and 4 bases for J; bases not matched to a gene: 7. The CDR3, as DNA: TGTGCCAGCAGCGAAGGGGGCGTAGGAGAGACCCAGTACTTC. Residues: CASSEGGVGETQYF.

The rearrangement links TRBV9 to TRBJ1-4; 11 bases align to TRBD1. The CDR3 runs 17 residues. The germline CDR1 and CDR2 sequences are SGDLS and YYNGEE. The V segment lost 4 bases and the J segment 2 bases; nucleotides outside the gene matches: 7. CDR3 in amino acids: CASSFHRDRGTNEKLFF. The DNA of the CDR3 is TGTGCCAGCAGCTTCCACCGGGACAGGGGGACTAATGAAAAACTGTTTTTT.

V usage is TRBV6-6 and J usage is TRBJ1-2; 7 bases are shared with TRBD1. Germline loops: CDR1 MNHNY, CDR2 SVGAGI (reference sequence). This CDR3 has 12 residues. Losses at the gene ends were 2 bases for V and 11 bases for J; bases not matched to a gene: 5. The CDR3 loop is CASSYRGGSYTF. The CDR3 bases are TGTGCCAGCAGTTACCGAGGGGGCTCGTACACCTTC.

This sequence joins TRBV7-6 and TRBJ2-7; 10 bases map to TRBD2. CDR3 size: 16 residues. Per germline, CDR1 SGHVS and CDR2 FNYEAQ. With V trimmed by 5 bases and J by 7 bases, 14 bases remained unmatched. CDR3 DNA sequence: TGTGCCAGCAGCCCCGACGAGCTAGCGGGAGCTCTGGAGCAGTACTTC. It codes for CASSPDELAGALEQYF.

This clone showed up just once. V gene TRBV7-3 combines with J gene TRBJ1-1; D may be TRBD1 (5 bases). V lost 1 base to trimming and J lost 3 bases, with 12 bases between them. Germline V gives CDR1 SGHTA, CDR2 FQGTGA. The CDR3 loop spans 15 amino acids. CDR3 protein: CASSLNGQGYTEAFF. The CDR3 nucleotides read TGTGCCAGCAGCTTAAATGGGCAGGGATACACTGAAGCTTTCTTT.

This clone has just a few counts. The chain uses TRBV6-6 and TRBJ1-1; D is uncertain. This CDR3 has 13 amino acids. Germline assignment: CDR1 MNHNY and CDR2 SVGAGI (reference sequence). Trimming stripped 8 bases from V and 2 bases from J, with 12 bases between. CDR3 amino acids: CASATYFNTEAFF. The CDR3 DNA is TGTGCCAGCGCCACCTATTTTAACACTGAAGCTTTCTTT.